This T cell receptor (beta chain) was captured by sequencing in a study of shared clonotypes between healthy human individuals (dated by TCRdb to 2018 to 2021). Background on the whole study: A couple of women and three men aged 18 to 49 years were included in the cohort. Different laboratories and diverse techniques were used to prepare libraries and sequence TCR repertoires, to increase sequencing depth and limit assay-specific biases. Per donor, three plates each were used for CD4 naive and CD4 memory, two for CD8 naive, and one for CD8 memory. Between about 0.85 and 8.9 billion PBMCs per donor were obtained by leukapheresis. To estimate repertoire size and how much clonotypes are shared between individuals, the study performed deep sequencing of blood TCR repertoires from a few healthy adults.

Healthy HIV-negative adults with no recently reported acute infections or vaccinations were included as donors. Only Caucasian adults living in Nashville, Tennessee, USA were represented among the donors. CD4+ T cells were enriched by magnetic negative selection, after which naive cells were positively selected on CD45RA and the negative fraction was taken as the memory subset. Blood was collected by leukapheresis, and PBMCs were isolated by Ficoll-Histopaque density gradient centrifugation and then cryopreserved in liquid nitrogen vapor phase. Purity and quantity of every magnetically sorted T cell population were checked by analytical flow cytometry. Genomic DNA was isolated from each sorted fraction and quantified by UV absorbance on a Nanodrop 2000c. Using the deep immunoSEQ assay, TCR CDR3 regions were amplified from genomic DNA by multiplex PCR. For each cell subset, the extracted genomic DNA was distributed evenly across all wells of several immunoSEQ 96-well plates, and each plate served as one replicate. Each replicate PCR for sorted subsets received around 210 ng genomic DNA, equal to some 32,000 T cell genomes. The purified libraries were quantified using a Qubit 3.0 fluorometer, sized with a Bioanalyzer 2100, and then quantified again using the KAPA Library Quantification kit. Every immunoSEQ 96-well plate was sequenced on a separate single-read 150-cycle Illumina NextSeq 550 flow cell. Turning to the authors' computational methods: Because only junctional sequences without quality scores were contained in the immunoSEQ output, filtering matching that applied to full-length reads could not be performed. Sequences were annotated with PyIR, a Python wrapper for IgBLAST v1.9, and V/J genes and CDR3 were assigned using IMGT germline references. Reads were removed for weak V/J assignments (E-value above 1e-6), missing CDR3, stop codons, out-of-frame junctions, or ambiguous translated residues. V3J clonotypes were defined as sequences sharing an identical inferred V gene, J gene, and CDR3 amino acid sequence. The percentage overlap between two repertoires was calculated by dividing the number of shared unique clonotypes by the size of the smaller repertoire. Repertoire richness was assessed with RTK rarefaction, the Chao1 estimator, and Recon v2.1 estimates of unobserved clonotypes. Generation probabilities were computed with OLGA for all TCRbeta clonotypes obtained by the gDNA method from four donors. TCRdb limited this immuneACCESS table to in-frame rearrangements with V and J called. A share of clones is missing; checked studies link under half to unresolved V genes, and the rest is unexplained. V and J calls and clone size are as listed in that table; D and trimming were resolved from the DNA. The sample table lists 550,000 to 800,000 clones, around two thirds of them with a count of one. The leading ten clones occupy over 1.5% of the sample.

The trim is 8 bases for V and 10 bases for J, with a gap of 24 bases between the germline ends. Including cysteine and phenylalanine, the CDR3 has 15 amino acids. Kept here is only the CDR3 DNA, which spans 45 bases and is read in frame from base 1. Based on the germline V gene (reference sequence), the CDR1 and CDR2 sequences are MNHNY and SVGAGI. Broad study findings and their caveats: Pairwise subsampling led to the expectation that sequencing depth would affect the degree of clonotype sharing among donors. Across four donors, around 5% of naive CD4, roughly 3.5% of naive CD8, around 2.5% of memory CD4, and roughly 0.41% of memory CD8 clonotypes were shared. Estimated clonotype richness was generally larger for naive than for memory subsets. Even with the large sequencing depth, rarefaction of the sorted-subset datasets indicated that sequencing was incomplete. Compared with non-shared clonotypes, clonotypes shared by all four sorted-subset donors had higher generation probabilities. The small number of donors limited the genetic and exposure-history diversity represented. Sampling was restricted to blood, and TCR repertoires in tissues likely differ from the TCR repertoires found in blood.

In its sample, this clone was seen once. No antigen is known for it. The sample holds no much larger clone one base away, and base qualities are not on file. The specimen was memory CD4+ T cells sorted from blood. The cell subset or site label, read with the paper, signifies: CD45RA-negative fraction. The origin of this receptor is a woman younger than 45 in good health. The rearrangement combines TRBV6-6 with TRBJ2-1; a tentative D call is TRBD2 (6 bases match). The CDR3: CASGRSGLLPHEQFF. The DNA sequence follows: TGTGCCAGCGGCCGATCGGGACTCCTTCCCCACGAGCAGTTCTTC.